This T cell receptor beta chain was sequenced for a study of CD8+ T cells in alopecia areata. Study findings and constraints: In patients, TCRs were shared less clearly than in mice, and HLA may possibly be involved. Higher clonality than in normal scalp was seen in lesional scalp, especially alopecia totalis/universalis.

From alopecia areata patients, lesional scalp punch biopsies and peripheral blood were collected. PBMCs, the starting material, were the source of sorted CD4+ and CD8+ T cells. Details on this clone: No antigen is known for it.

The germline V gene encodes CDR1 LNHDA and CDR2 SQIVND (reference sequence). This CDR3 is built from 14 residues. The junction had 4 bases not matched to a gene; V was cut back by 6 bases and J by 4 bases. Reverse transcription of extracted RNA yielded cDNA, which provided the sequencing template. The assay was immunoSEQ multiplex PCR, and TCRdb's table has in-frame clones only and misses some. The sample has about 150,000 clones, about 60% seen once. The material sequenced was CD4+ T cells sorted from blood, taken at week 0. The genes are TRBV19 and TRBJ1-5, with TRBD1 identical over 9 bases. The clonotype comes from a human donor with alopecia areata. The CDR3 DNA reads TGTGCCAGTAGGCAGACAGGGGGAAATCAGCCCCAGCATTTT. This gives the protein CASRQTGGNQPQHF. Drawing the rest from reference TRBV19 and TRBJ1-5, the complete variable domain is DGGITQSPKYLFRKEGQNVTLSCEQNLNHDAMYWYRQDPGQGLRLIYYSQIVNDFQKGDIAEGYSVSREKKESFPLTVTSAQKNPTAFYLCASRQTGGNQPQHFGDGTRLSIL.